This T cell receptor (beta chain) stems from a study of blood T cell repertoires in COVID-19. On the study more broadly: Material from acute and convalescent COVID-19 was sourced from the United States, Italy and Spain. In each case, the material was cDNA or gDNA derived from T cells, B-cell-depleted T cells, or PBMCs.

Trimming removed 2 bases at V and 10 bases at J, with 18 bases between. The CDR3 consists of 15 residues. Germline V gives CDR1 LGHNT, CDR2 FRNRAP. The repertoire was sequenced with immunoSEQ multiplex PCR; TCRdb's copy has only in-frame clones and lacks some. The data contain 90,000 to 100,000 clones, approximately 85% of them singletons. The chain carries TRBV12-5 and TRBJ2-1, with D possibly matching TRBD1 (6 bases). The sample was peripheral blood. The TCR comes from a human donor in a cohort sampled during active COVID-19. The CDR3 protein is CASGLPTVQGSEQFF. For the CDR3, the DNA is TGTGCTAGTGGTTTGCCGACCGTACAGGGCAGCGAGCAGTTCTTC.